This T cell receptor beta chain was identified during a study of CD8 T cells in ankylosing spondylitis. TCRdb recomputed calls from the 5' RACE reads with MiXCR, one row per CDR3 protein. The data hold over 30,000 distinct CDR3 sequences, with around 15% observed a single time. Overall study findings and caveats: Ankylosing spondylitis blood appeared to be characterized by a TCR beta motif of roughly eight highly homologous variants.

Regarding this clonotype: Its target is unknown.

The CDR3 consists of 19 residues. Germline V gene lookup returns CDR1 SGHTA and CDR2 FQGNSA. V shed 6 bases, J shed 5 bases, and the junction held 21 bases outside the gene matches. This sequence was found in a male donor with ankylosing spondylitis. The chain couples TRBV7-2 to TRBJ2-5; 10 bases fit TRBD2. The sample was synovial fluid, either unsorted or a sorted T cell fraction (not recorded which). The CDR3 loop is CASRFSLGLADLKWETQYF. For the CDR3, the DNA is TGTGCCAGCAGATTTAGCCTCGGACTAGCGGACCTTAAGTGGGAGACCCAGTACTTC.